The next 17 T cell receptor beta chains were all read from a single sample in a study of OX40 agonist ivuxolimab in advanced cancers. Preparation of the library involved the immunoSEQ multiplex PCR assay. This is the immuneACCESS table as TCRdb keeps it, with only in-frame sequences that have V and J called. A part of the clones is gone; compared with another copy, unresolved V genes explain less than half, and the rest is unexplained. In all, the sample holds approximately 35,000 clones, and less than 90% of those were seen once. Of the sample, about 4% falls within the top ten clones. The source material was CD4+ or CD8+ T cells sorted from blood, sampled in a trial of the OX40 agonist ivuxolimab. Every receptor here comes from an adult with an advanced solid tumor such as melanoma, head and neck, liver or kidney cancer.

V usage is TRBV9 and J usage is TRBJ2-3; TRBD2 matches at 10 bases. This CDR3 region has 16 residues. CDR1 SGDLS and CDR2 YYNGEE come from the germline V gene. After removal of 0 bases from V and 6 bases from J, the junction contained 7 bases not matched to a gene. The CDR3, as DNA: TGTGCCAGCAGCGTAGTCAGCGGGAGGGCCGTCGATACGCAGTATTTT. As protein: CASSVVSGRAVDTQYF.

In its sample, this clone was seen once. The V and J genes are TRBV7-7 and TRBJ2-7, with 7 bases identical to TRBD1. The CDR3 length is 16 residues. V trimming: 7 bases; J trimming: 3 bases; junction bases outside the gene matches: 15. In germline, CDR1 is SSHAT, CDR2 FNYEAQ (reference sequence). CDR3 nucleotides: TGTGCCAGCACCCGACAGGGATGTCCCCCAAACTACGAGCAGTACTTC. This gives the protein CASTRQGCPPNYEQYF.

This clone was seen just once. The rearrangement links TRBV6-1 to TRBJ2-7, with 11 positions matching TRBD1. Germline V CDR1 and CDR2: MNHNS, SASEGT. With V trimmed by 4 bases and J by 5 bases, 10 bases remained unmatched. The CDR3 has 16 residues. The CDR3 spells CASSAQGQGAVNEQYF. In DNA form, the CDR3 reads TGTGCCAGCAGTGCGCAAGGACAGGGGGCGGTAAACGAGCAGTACTTC.

This sequence joins TRBV5-5 and TRBJ1-2; no clear D. CDR1 and CDR2 (germline): SGHKS, YYEKEE (reference sequence). Trimming shortened V by 0 bases and J by 4 bases, and 4 bases separated the two germline ends. The CDR3 consists of 12 residues. The CDR3 DNA follows: TGTGCCAGCAGCTTGGGGAGCTATGGCTACACCTTC. Translated, it gives CASSLGSYGYTF.

V usage is TRBV30 and J usage is TRBJ1-5; D may be TRBD1 (5 bases). Germline CDR1 GTSNPN, CDR2 SVGIG (reference sequence). This CDR3 comprises 13 residues. V shed 0 bases and J shed 6 bases, with 9 bases lying between them. The CDR3 sequence: CAWSVGGGQPQHF. DNA of the CDR3: TGTGCCTGGAGTGTAGGCGGGGGTCAGCCCCAGCATTTT.

CDR3 sequence (DNA): TGTGCCAGCAGCAGGGACAGTTACGAGCAGTACTTC. Protein product: CASSRDSYEQYF. The chain has TRBV28 and TRBJ2-7, with 7 bases that match TRBD1. Germline lookup yields CDR1 MDHEN and CDR2 SYDVKM. Unmatched junction bases numbered 3, after V lost 6 bases and J lost 4 bases. The CDR3 is 12 amino acids.

V usage is TRBV19 and J usage is TRBJ1-1; D gene ambiguous. The CDR3 consists of 11 residues. CDR1 and CDR2 (germline): LNHDA, SQIVND (reference sequence). With 1 base removed from V and 7 bases from J, the gap between germline ends came to 4 bases. The CDR3 DNA reads as TGTGCCAGTAGTATAGGGGATGAAGCTTTCTTT. Translated: CASSIGDEAFF.

This chain connects TRBV5-1 to TRBJ1-2; D ambiguous. The V and J ends lost 7 bases and 8 bases respectively, with 15 bases between them. The CDR3 loop spans 12 amino acids. CDR1 is SGHRS, CDR2 YFSETQ, per germline. The CDR3 nucleotides are TGCGCCAGCTTGGGCGGGGTCGGGGGCTACACCTTC. It codes for CASLGGVGGYTF.

The rearrangement links TRBV29-1 to TRBJ2-7; 7 bases are shared with TRBD1. CDR1 SQVTM and CDR2 ANQGSEA come from the germline V gene. There are 20 residues in the CDR3. J was trimmed by 3 bases and V by 2 bases; bases with no gene match: 25. The CDR3 loop reads CSVERRRVGTVPMAVYEQYF. CDR3 in DNA: TGCAGCGTTGAACGCCGGCGGGTCGGGACAGTTCCGATGGCGGTCTACGAGCAGTACTTC.

The chain carries TRBV19 and TRBJ2-2; D unclear. Trimming took 3 bases from V and 4 from J, leaving 6 bases between them. The CDR3 is made up of 13 amino acids. Germline values: CDR1 LNHDA, CDR2 SQIVND (reference sequence). The DNA of the CDR3 is TGTGCCAGTAGTATTGTTGGCACCGGGGAGCTGTTTTTT. Translating gives CASSIVGTGELFF. The full variable domain, with the rest looked up from reference TRBV19 and TRBJ2-2, is DGGITQSPKYLFRKEGQNVTLSCEQNLNHDAMYWYRQDPGQGLRLIYYSQIVNDFQKGDIAEGYSVSREKKESFPLTVTSAQKNPTAFYLCASSIVGTGELFFGEGSRLTVL.

The genes are TRBV11-2 and TRBJ2-7; TRBD1 agrees at 7 bases. This CDR3 has 14 amino acids. Looked up from germline, CDR1 is SGHAT and CDR2 is FQNNGV. V trimming: 6 bases; J trimming: 2 bases; junction bases outside the gene matches: 7. The DNA for the CDR3 is TGTGCCAGCAGTCAGGGGGTAGGGACCTACGAGCAGTACTTC. Protein product: CASSQGVGTYEQYF.

This chain links TRBV9 with TRBJ2-5, with D perhaps matching TRBD2 (7 bases). The CDR3 length is 14 residues. Trimming shortened V by 4 bases and J by 4 bases, and 14 bases separated the two germline ends. CDR1 and CDR2 from the germline V gene are SGDLS and YYNGEE. The CDR3 DNA reads as TGTGCCAGCAGCCCGAGGGGGGGAAGAGAGACCCAGTACTTC. Its protein is CASSPRGGRETQYF.

The chain carries TRBV30 and TRBJ2-1; TRBD2 matches at 13 bases. The J segment lost 0 bases and the V segment lost 3 bases, leaving 8 bases of the junction unmatched. There are 18 residues in the CDR3. Germline CDR1 reads GTSNPN; CDR2 reads SVGIG (reference sequence). The CDR3 is CAWSPGTSGTLSYNEQFF. Here the CDR3 DNA reads TGTGCCTGGAGCCCCGGGACTAGCGGGACTCTCTCCTACAATGAGCAGTTCTTC.

V is TRBV19 and J is TRBJ1-3; D is uncertain. The CDR3 extends over 16 amino acids. CDR1 and CDR2 (germline): LNHDA, SQIVND (reference sequence). V lost 5 bases and J 2 bases, leaving 16 bases between the germline ends. CDR3 nucleotide sequence: TGTGCCAGTAGTTTACCGATACTCAGCGCTGGAAACACCATATATTTT. Protein sequence: CASSLPILSAGNTIYF.

The genes are TRBV5-5 and TRBJ1-1, with 7 nucleotides matching TRBD1. Germline V lookup: CDR1 SGHKS, CDR2 YYEKEE (reference sequence). The CDR3 has 17 amino acids. V gave up 9 bases and J gave up 1 base; unmatched junction bases: 18. Here the CDR3 reads CATTPRSRTGSNTEAFF. In DNA, the CDR3 is TGTGCCACCACGCCAAGAAGCAGGACAGGATCGAACACTGAAGCTTTCTTT.

V usage is TRBV29-1 and J usage is TRBJ2-5, with a possible D match to TRBD2 (5 bases). CDR1 is SQVTM, CDR2 ANQGSEA, per germline. V was clipped by 5 bases and J by 7 bases, with 17 bases between them. The CDR3 covers 13 residues. Written as DNA, the CDR3 is TGCAGCGTTAGCGGCTTGGGTGGAGTGACCCAGTACTTC. Its protein is CSVSGLGGVTQYF.

The chain has TRBV5-5 and TRBJ2-5; 16 nucleotides align to TRBD2. Trimming at V came to 5 bases and at J to 2 bases, leaving 6 bases not matched to a gene. The CDR3 is 17 residues long. In germline, CDR1 is SGHKS, CDR2 YYEKEE (reference sequence). CDR3 sequence reads: CASRPGLAGGRQETQYF. DNA of the CDR3: TGTGCCAGCAGGCCGGGACTAGCGGGAGGGCGGCAAGAGACCCAGTACTTC. Based on the CDR3 plus reference TRBV5-5 and TRBJ2-5, the full variable domain is DAGVTQSPTHLIKTRGQQVTLRCSPISGHKSVSWYQQVLGQGPQFIFQYYEKEERGRGNFPDRFSARQFPNYSSELNVNALLLGDSALYLCASRPGLAGGRQETQYFGPGTRLLVL.